The 17 T cell receptor beta chains given below trace back to one sample, sequenced in a study of breast tumors, draining lymph nodes, adjacent tissues. TCRdb itself ran the multiplex PCR reads through MiXCR, one entry per CDR3 protein. The sample lists 130,000 or so distinct CDR3 sequences, around 22% seen once, with under 3% in the top ten. Samples came from axillary lymph nodes draining the breast cancer. The specimen was axillary lymph node tissue. All receptors come from a female donor with breast cancer. Some clones in this sample may be carry-over from other donors' samples.

Regarding this clonotype: A much larger clone lies one base from this, so it may be a read error. This chain links TRBV6-1 with TRBJ2-1; 7 nucleotides line up with TRBD2. Per the germline V gene, CDR1 is MNHNS and CDR2 is SASEGT. This CDR3 region has 14 residues. The CDR3 nucleotides read TGTGCCAGCAGTGAGTGGCGGGAGCCCCACGAGCGGTTCTTC. It yields the protein CASSEWREPHERFF.

This clonotype was picked up a small number of times. Just one base apart from a much larger clone, this may be a read error. This rearrangement joins TRBV6-5 to TRBJ2-7; a possible D gene is TRBD2 (6 bases). Germline lookup yields CDR1 MNHEY and CDR2 SVGAGI. This CDR3 is 15 amino acids long. The V end lost 7 bases, the J end lost 2 bases, and 18 bases lay between the germline ends. The CDR3 region is CASKGGAGRTYEQYF. The CDR3 DNA sequence: TGTGCCAGCAAGGGCGGGGCAGGACGCACCTACGAGCAGTACTTC.

The table lists this clonotype with many counts. The CDR3 nucleotides read TGTGCCAGCAGTTACTCGAGGGTATACAATGAGCAGTTCTTC. As protein: CASSYSRVYNEQFF. The gene calls are TRBV6-2 or TRBV6-3 and TRBJ2-1; perhaps TRBD2 as D (5 bases). Germline loops: CDR1 MNHEY, CDR2 SVGEGT. Trimming pared 0 bases from V and 4 bases from J, leaving 7 bases between. The CDR3 is 14 amino acids.

This clonotype was recorded many times. The J gene is TRBJ2-7, the V gene TRBV2; no clear D. The CDR3 has 14 residues. Trimming left V 6 bases short and J 7 bases short, with 19 bases between. Per the germline V gene, CDR1 is SNHLY and CDR2 is FYNNEI. Written as DNA, the CDR3 is TGTGCCAGCAGGTTAGGGCAAACCCTAGTGGAGCAGTACTTC. It yields the protein CASRLGQTLVEQYF.

A remark on this clonotype: Possible read error: a much larger clone is one base away. The conserved final phenylalanine or tryptophan is absent from the CDR3, which likely points to a read error. The V gene is TRBV30, the J gene TRBJ2-1; the D gene is possibly TRBD1 (6 bases). Trimming shortened V by 0 bases and J by 6 bases, and 15 bases separated the two germline ends. CDR1 is GTSNPN and CDR2 is SVGIG in the germline V gene (reference sequence). The length of the CDR3 is 15 residues. The CDR3 reads CAWSVQGTLGNEQFL. The CDR3 region has the DNA TGTGCCTGGAGTGTTCAGGGGACCCTCGGCAATGAGCAGTTCCTC.

The chain uses TRBV5-6 and TRBJ2-6; D ambiguous. Germline CDR1 reads SGHDT; CDR2 reads YYEEEE. This CDR3 has 17 residues. V gave up 1 base and J gave up 0 bases, with 11 bases separating them. The CDR3 nucleotides are TGTGCCAGCAGCTTGCTCGGAGAGTCCTCTGGGGCCAACGTCCTGACTTTC. Amino acid sequence: CASSLLGESSGANVLTF.

In this sample, this clonotype turned up many times. The CDR3 DNA is TGTGCCAGCAGCTTGGTGGTAGCGGGAGAGGCCGGGGAGCTGTTTTTT. Translation: CASSLVVAGEAGELFF. The chain combines TRBV5-5 with TRBJ2-2; 9 bases align to TRBD2. The junction had 6 bases not matched to a gene; V was cut back by 0 bases and J by 6 bases. The CDR3 is 16 amino acids. Germline loops: CDR1 SGHKS, CDR2 YYEKEE (reference sequence).

This clonotype was recorded at least ten times. The V and J genes are TRBV27 and TRBJ2-7; 11 nucleotides agree with TRBD1. The CDR3 is 14 amino acids. Germline assignment: CDR1 MNHEY and CDR2 SMNVEV (reference sequence). The ends lost 6 bases at V and 3 bases at J; junction bases unmatched: 4. This CDR3 is CASSGTGGGYEQYF. The CDR3 region has the DNA TGTGCCAGCAGCGGGACAGGGGGAGGCTACGAGCAGTACTTC.

This clonotype was counted many times. The chain couples TRBV19 to TRBJ2-1; no firm D call. The germline V gene encodes CDR1 LNHDA and CDR2 SQIVND (reference sequence). The V gene lost 3 bases and the J gene lost 0 bases, with 12 bases spanning the gap. The CDR3 totals 16 residues. The CDR3 reads CASSMFAENSYNEQFF. The CDR3, as DNA: TGTGCCAGTAGTATGTTTGCGGAGAACTCCTACAATGAGCAGTTCTTC.

This clonotype was recorded many times. The genes are TRBV5-6 and TRBJ2-7; TRBD1 matches at 12 bases. This CDR3 is built from 16 residues. V gave up 1 base and J gave up 7 bases; unmatched junction bases: 9. CDR1 is SGHDT and CDR2 is YYEEEE in the germline V gene. The CDR3 region has the DNA TGTGCCAGCAGCTTGATCCCGGGACAGGGGGCCTTTGAGCAGTACTTC. It specifies CASSLIPGQGAFEQYF. Variable domain in full (rest from reference TRBV5-6 and TRBJ2-7): DAGVTQSPTHLIKTRGQQVTLRCSPKSGHDTVSWYQQALGQGPQFIFQYYEEEERQRGNFPDRFSGHQFPNYSSELNVNALLLGDSALYLCASSLIPGQGAFEQYFGPGTRLTVT.

Ten or more counts support this clonotype. V and J are TRBV9 and TRBJ2-7; the match to TRBD2 covers 15 bases. The ends lost 7 bases at V and 5 bases at J; junction bases unmatched: 7. The CDR3 is 15 residues long. Germline CDR1 is SGDLS and CDR2 is YYNGEE. CDR3 DNA sequence: TGTGCCAGCGCTTGGGGACTAGCGGGAGGAGACGAGCAGTACTTC. This sequence encodes CASAWGLAGGDEQYF.

Ten or more counts support this clonotype. This chain links TRBV20-1 with TRBJ2-7; 8 nucleotides agree with TRBD2. CDR1 DFQATT and CDR2 SNEGSKA come from the germline V gene (reference sequence). The CDR3 covers 13 residues. With 3 bases clipped from V and 3 bases from J, the junction kept 4 bases outside the gene matches. As DNA, the CDR3 is TGCAGTGCTAGGCCGGGACTAGACTACGAGCAGTACTTC. Translating it yields CSARPGLDYEQYF.

The V gene is TRBV19, the J gene TRBJ1-5; 9 nucleotides agree with TRBD1. CDR3 length: 15 residues. Germline V CDR1 and CDR2: LNHDA, SQIVND (reference sequence). V dropped 3 bases and J dropped 8; count of bases not matched to a gene: 8. The CDR3 nucleotides read TGTGCCAGTAGTATTGGTGGACAGGGGTTGGAGCCCCAGCATTTT. Translating it yields CASSIGGQGLEPQHF.

Points on this clonotype: A much larger clone lies a single base off, so this may be a read error. Since no conserved phenylalanine or tryptophan closes the CDR3, a read error is the likely cause. CDR3 nucleotide sequence: TGTGCCAGCAGCCGAGAACCAGCGGGAGGGGAGACCCAGTACTCC. The encoded protein is CASSREPAGGETQYS. The V and J genes are TRBV3-1 and TRBJ2-5, with TRBD2 identical over 10 bases. The CDR3 has 15 residues. With V trimmed by 4 bases and J by 5 bases, 7 bases remained unmatched. Germline V gene data show CDR1 as LGHDT and CDR2 as YNNKEL (reference sequence).

In regard to this clonotype: Possible read error: a much larger clone is one base away. In DNA, the CDR3 is TGTGCCAGCAGCCCAGACGGAAATCAGCCCCAGCATTTT. Its protein product is CASSPDGNQPQHF. This chain connects TRBV11-3 to TRBJ1-5, with no clear D. Trimming cost V 5 bases and J 4 bases, with 9 bases left between them. This CDR3 is 13 amino acids long. Germline V gene sequence: CDR1 SGHNT, CDR2 YENEEA.

A note on this clonotype: A much larger clone differs from this one at a single base, so this may be a read error. The genes are TRBV20-1 and TRBJ1-5; 7 bases fit TRBD1. J gave up 6 bases and V 2 bases, and 7 bases lay outside the gene matches. The V gene's germline CDR1 is DFQATT and CDR2 SNEGSKA (reference sequence). CDR3 size: 14 residues. The CDR3, as DNA: TGCAGTGCTAGACCTACAGGGGACAGTCAGCCCCAGCATTTT. This encodes CSARPTGDSQPQHF.

This clonotype was counted many times. The chain combines TRBV7-9 with TRBJ2-7; D uncertain. Between the trimmed V and J ends, which lost 5 bases and 9 bases, there was a span of 20 bases. The CDR3 spans 14 residues. Germline V gene lookup returns CDR1 SEHNR and CDR2 FQNEAQ (reference sequence). Here the CDR3 reads CASSPTVGSQVQYF. The CDR3 DNA reads TGTGCCAGCAGCCCGACGGTTGGGTCCCAGGTGCAGTACTTC.